These 2 T cell receptor beta chains were sequenced from one sample in a study of blood T cells in healthy people across ages. Next came a second PCR, run for roughly 6 to 11 cycles, which used a sample-barcoded 5' primer along with a J-beta primer mix. Using its own MiXCR run on the 5' RACE reads, TCRdb lists one record per CDR3 protein. The sample has some 690,000 distinct CDR3 sequences; around a fifth are singletons. The sequencing input was blood. The receptors were sampled from a man between 70 and 80 years old in good health.

The chain links TRBV20-1 to TRBJ2-5; TRBD1 matches 11 bases. V shed 4 bases, J shed 6 bases, and the junction held 7 bases outside the gene matches. The CDR3 totals 14 residues. Germline-derived CDR1 and CDR2 are DFQATT and SNEGSKA (reference sequence). As DNA, the CDR3 is TGCAGTGCTACCTTCCGGGACAGGGGGAAGACCCAGTACTTC. It yields the protein CSATFRDRGKTQYF.

There are a few counts of this clonotype. This rearrangement joins TRBV4-3 to TRBJ1-3; D uncertain. Germline V CDR1 and CDR2: LGHNA, YSLEER. The CDR3 consists of 15 residues. The V and J ends lost 1 base and 1 base respectively, with 8 bases between them. The CDR3 protein is CASSQASVSGNTIYF. The CDR3 region has the DNA TGCGCCAGCAGCCAAGCGTCGGTTTCTGGAAACACCATATATTTT.